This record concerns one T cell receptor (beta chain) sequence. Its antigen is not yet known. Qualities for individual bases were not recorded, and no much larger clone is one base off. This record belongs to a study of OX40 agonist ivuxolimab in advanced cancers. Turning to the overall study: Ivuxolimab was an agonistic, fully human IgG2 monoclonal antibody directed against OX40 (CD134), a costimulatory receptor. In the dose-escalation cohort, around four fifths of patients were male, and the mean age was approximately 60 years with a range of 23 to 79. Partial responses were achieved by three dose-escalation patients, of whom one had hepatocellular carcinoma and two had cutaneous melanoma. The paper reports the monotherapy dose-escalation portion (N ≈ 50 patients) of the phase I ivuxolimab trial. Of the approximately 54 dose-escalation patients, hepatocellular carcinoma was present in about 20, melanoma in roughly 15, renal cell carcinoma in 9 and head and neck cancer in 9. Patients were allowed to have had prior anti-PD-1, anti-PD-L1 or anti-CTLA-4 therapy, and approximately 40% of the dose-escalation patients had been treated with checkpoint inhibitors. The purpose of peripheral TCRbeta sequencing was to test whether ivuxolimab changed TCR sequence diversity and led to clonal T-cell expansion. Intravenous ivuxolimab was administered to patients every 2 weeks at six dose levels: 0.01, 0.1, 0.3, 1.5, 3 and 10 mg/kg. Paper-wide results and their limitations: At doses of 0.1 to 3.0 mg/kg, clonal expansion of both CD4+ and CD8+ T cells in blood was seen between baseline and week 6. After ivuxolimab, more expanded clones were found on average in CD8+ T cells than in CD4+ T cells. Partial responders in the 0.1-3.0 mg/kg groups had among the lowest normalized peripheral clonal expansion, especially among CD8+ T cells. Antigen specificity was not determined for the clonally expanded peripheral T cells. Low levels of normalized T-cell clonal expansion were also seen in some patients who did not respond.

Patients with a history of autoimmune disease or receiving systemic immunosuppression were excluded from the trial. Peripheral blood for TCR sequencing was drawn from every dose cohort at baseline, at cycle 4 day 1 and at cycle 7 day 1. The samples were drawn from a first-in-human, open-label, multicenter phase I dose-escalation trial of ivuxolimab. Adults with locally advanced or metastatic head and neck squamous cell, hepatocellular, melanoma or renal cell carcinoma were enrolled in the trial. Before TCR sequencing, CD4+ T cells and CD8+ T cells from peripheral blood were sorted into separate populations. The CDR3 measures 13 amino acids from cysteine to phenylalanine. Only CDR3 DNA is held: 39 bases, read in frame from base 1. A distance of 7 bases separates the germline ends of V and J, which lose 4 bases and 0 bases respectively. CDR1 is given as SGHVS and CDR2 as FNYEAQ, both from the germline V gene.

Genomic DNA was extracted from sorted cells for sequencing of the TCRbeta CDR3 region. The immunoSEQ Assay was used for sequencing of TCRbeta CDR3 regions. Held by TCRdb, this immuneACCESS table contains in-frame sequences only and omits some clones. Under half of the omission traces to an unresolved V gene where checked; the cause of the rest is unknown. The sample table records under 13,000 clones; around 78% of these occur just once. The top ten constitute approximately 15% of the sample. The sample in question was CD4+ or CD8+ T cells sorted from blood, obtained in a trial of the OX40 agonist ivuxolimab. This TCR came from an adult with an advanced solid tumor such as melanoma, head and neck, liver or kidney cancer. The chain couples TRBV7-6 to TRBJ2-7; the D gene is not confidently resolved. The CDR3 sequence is CASSSTHSYEQYF. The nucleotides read TGTGCCAGCAGCTCGACCCACTCCTACGAGCAGTACTTC.